Below are 32 T cell receptor beta chains sequenced from a single sample in a study of CD8+CD57+ T cells in acquired aplastic anemia. Genomic DNA was employed as the template in profiling TCR beta VDJ and CDR3. TCRdb re-called the reads through MiXCR, storing one row per CDR3 protein. Of 260,000 or so distinct CDR3 sequences listed, approximately 79% are singletons. By flow cytometry, patients selected for sequencing had shown an expansion of CD8+CD57+ cells. What was sequenced was sorted CD4+, CD8+, or CD8+CD57+ T cells (not recorded which) from PBMCs. The source is a human donor with aplastic anemia.

This chain uses TRBV7-9 with TRBJ1-5; TRBD1 agrees at 7 bases. CDR1 and CDR2 (germline): SEHNR, FQNEAQ (reference sequence). There are 15 residues in the CDR3. The trim removed 5 bases at V and 12 bases at J, leaving 16 bases unmatched. As DNA, the CDR3 is TGTGCCAGCAGCGTAGGGACAGCCCGGAATCGCGACCAGCATTTT. Amino acid sequence: CASSVGTARNRDQHF.

With respect to this clonotype: No conserved phenylalanine or tryptophan ends this CDR3, so it is likely a read error. No DNA is shown, since the ends of the CDR3 on it are uncertain; the CDR3 is the one TCRdb lists. V gene TRBV2 combines with J gene TRBJ1-2. The CDR3 comprises 15 residues, both ends counted. The germline CDR1 and CDR2 sequences are SNHLY and FYNNEI. The CDR3: CASSGGGVHEQFFRP.

On this clonotype itself: Since the CDR3 does not end with the conserved phenylalanine or tryptophan, this likely comes from a read error. Because the CDR3's place on the DNA is in doubt, the DNA is left out and the CDR3 is given as listed by TCRdb. V and J are TRBV2 and TRBJ2-5; TRBD2, the D gene given by the table, was not confirmed from the DNA. In germline, CDR1 is SNHLY, CDR2 FYNNEI. The CDR3 is 14 residues long, ends included. CDR3 protein: CASRFAGGPAKHFC.

This clonotype came up a few times. The chain couples TRBV10-3 to TRBJ2-7; possible D gene TRBD2, 5 bases. V gave up 10 bases and J gave up 3 bases, with 13 bases separating them. The CDR3 contains 12 residues. The germline CDR1 and CDR2 sequences are ENHRY and SYGVKD. The CDR3, as DNA: TGTGCCAGCAACGCCGAGGGCTACGAGCAGTACGTC. This encodes CASNAEGYEQYV.

The chain employs TRBV11-2 and TRBJ2-7; 7 bases match TRBD2. V was pared by 5 bases and J by 2 bases, with 6 bases of the junction left unmatched. In germline, CDR1 is SGHAT, CDR2 FQNNGV. The CDR3 loop spans 14 amino acids. The CDR3 sequence is CASSGGGGAYEQYV. Here the CDR3 DNA reads TGTGCCAGCAGCGGGGGGGGAGGGGCCTACGAGCAGTACGTC.

The gene calls are TRBV5-6 and TRBJ2-3; unclear D gene. The CDR3 spans 14 residues. Looked up from germline, CDR1 is SGHDT and CDR2 is YYEEEE. Trimming cost V 3 bases and J 2 bases, with 10 bases left between them. CDR3 bases: TGTGCCAGCAGCTCCGTTGACGCCACAGATACGCAGTATTTT. Amino acids: CASSSVDATDTQYF.

As regards this clonotype: The conserved closing phenylalanine or tryptophan is absent in this CDR3, likely reflecting a read error. It is unclear where the CDR3 begins or ends on the DNA, so no DNA is shown, and the CDR3 is as TCRdb lists it. The chain employs TRBV2 and TRBJ2-5; the table's D call of TRBD2 was not tested on the DNA. The germline V gene encodes CDR1 SNHLY and CDR2 FYNNEI. The CDR3 is 12 residues long, ends included. CDR3 loop: CAGGGASTDTHY.

This clonotype appeared many times. V usage is TRBV19 and J usage is TRBJ1-1; D call uncertain. This CDR3 comprises 15 residues. Germline CDR1 and CDR2: LNHDA and SQIVND (reference sequence). V dropped 1 base and J dropped 7 bases, with 16 bases sitting between them. The CDR3 sequence is CASSIASGAYNEAFF. CDR3 nucleotides: TGTGCCAGTAGTATAGCTAGCGGAGCCTACAATGAAGCTTTCTTT.

A word on this clonotype: Because it lacks the conserved phenylalanine or tryptophan at the end, this CDR3 is likely a read error. The limits of the CDR3 on the DNA are not certain, so only TCRdb's listed CDR3 is given. V usage is TRBV7-8 and J usage is TRBJ1-2; TRBD1 reflects the table's D call only, with no check against the DNA. Termini included, the CDR3 measures 13 amino acids. Germline CDR1 and CDR2: SGHVS and FQNEAQ. The CDR3 protein is CASSQDPAGAAPS.

About this clonotype: Because it lacks the conserved phenylalanine or tryptophan at the end, this CDR3 is likely a read error. The chain's CDR3 is CASGDGGTDNQYFLHG. The CDR3 nucleotides are TGTGCCAGCGGGGACGGGGGCACCGATAATCAGTATTTTCTCCACGGT. This chain connects TRBV2 to TRBJ1-6, with D possibly matching TRBD1 (6 bases). The germline V gene has CDR1 SNHLY and CDR2 FYNNEI. This CDR3 is built from 16 residues. The V end was cut by 8 bases, the J end by 16 bases, with 30 bases between.

The genes are TRBV2 and TRBJ2-3; D possibly corresponds to TRBD2 (6 bases). The V end was cut by 8 bases, the J end by 3 bases, with 18 bases between. The CDR3 is 15 amino acids. Germline V lookup: CDR1 SNHLY, CDR2 FYNNEI. The CDR3 bases are TGTGCCAGCGGGGACGGCGGGGCGGAGACAGATACGCAGTATTTT. It codes for CASGDGGAETDTQYF.

The chain is built from TRBV7-8 and TRBJ2-3; TRBD2 agrees at 8 bases. This CDR3 region has 13 residues. Germline V gene sequence: CDR1 SGHVS, CDR2 FQNEAQ. V shed 8 bases and J 14 bases; nucleotides not matched to a gene: 15. The CDR3 sequence is CASGFAGGPTTYF. CDR3 sequence (DNA): TGTGCCAGCGGGTTCGCGGGAGGTCCTACTACGTATTTT.

A word on this clonotype: As the CDR3 is not closed by the conserved phenylalanine or tryptophan, this likely results from a read error. In nucleotides, the CDR3 is TGTGCCAGCATCGGAGGGGCAGATACGCAGTATGAG. Its protein is CASIGGADTQYE. The chain recombines TRBV7-3 with TRBJ2-3; possibly TRBD2 for D (6 bases). Germline CDR1 reads SGHTA; CDR2 reads FQGTGA. There are 12 residues in the CDR3. The ends were cut back, 7 bases at V and 4 bases at J, with 9 bases in the middle.

Concerning this clonotype itself: The junction differs from germline at one of its ends, possibly a read error. This chain's CDR3 is CASSVAGSDGSNGLTF. The CDR3 nucleotides read TGTGCCAGCAGCGTAGCGGGTAGCGACGGGTCTAACGGACTGACTTTC. The chain uses TRBV7-9 and TRBJ2-6; 7 nucleotides match TRBD2. The germline V gene has CDR1 SEHNR and CDR2 FQNEAQ (reference sequence). This CDR3 is 16 amino acids long.

This rearrangement joins TRBV5-8 to TRBJ2-3; D remains ambiguous. Trimming removed 3 bases at V and 6 bases at J, with 8 bases between. The CDR3 has 12 residues. Germline V gene data show CDR1 as SGHTS and CDR2 as YDEGEE. In DNA, the CDR3 is TGTGCCAGCAGCTCCATGGGTGATACGCAGTATTTT. This gives the protein CASSSMGDTQYF.

On this clonotype: Since no conserved phenylalanine or tryptophan closes the CDR3, a read error is the likely cause. The chain employs TRBV2 and TRBJ1-2, with unresolved D. The V gene lost 6 bases and the J gene lost 11 bases, with 22 bases spanning the gap. The V gene's germline CDR1 is SNHLY and CDR2 FYNNEI. CDR3 size: 14 residues. CDR3 sequence: CASSVRRGYLRYTG. The CDR3 nucleotides are TGTGCCAGCAGCGTAAGGCGGGGTTATCTCCGGTACACCGGC.

V is TRBV3-1 and J is TRBJ2-2; no reliable D call. CDR1 LGHDT and CDR2 YNNKEL come from the germline V gene (reference sequence). This CDR3 has 15 amino acids. V shed 4 bases and J shed 11 bases, with 20 bases lying between them. The CDR3 loop is CASSLIMSEADELFF. The CDR3, as DNA: TGTGCCAGCAGCCTTATTATGTCAGAAGCCGACGAGCTGTTTTTT.

This clonotype was counted only a few times. This chain uses TRBV11-2 with TRBJ2-7; perhaps TRBD1 as D (5 bases). Trimming left V 4 bases short and J 6 bases short, with 13 bases between. The CDR3 covers 13 residues. CDR1 SGHAT and CDR2 FQNNGV come from the germline V gene. The CDR3 loop reads CASSSTGWFEQYF. CDR3 nucleotides: TGTGCCAGCAGCTCTACAGGTTGGTTCGAGCAGTACTTC.

This clonotype was recorded once. An end of the junction does not agree with germline; a read error may underlie this. This chain joins TRBV11-1 and TRBJ2-3; D uncertain. The CDR3 runs 15 residues. Germline V gene lookup returns CDR1 SGHAT and CDR2 FQDESV (reference sequence). This chain's CDR3 is CASSLGLISTDTQYF. CDR3 DNA sequence: TGCGCCAGCAGCTTGGGCCTTATTAGCACAGATACGCAGTATTTT.

The CDR3 here is CATSRDRQGGVSPKETQYF. CDR3 coding DNA: TGTGCCACCAGCAGAGATAGACAGGGGGGAGTTTCACCTAAAGAGACCCAGTACTTC. V usage is TRBV15 and J usage is TRBJ2-5; 9 bases line up with TRBD1. The junction had 14 bases not matched to a gene; V was cut back by 0 bases and J by 3 bases. Germline CDR1 is LNHNV and CDR2 is YYDKDF (reference sequence). CDR3 length: 19 residues. Full variable domain (outside the CDR3, taken from reference TRBV15 and TRBJ2-5): DAMVIQNPRYQVTQFGKPVTLSCSQTLNHNVMYWYQQKSSQAPKLLFHYYDKDFNNEADTPDNFQSRRPNTSFCFLDIRSPGLGDTAMYLCATSRDRQGGVSPKETQYFGPGTRLLVL.

As for this clonotype: A much more abundant neighbour one base away suggests this may be a read error. The DNA is omitted, as the CDR3 cannot be located on it reliably, and the CDR3 follows TCRdb's listing. This sequence joins TRBV9 and TRBJ1-2; the D segment call TRBD1 is taken from the table without a DNA check. The CDR3 region is 16 residues in length, termini included. Germline V gene lookup returns CDR1 SGDLS and CDR2 YYNGEE. The CDR3 sequence is CASSSGSDTQYFGYTF.

V gene TRBV9 combines with J gene TRBJ2-7, with 8 nucleotides matching TRBD1. The V segment lost 3 bases and the J segment 11 bases; nucleotides outside the gene matches: 16. This CDR3 has 15 amino acids. The germline V gene has CDR1 SGDLS and CDR2 YYNGEE. CDR3 amino acids: CASSDPQGVTNKEYV. The CDR3 bases are TGTGCCAGCAGCGACCCACAGGGGGTGACGAACAAGGAGTACGTC.

This rearrangement joins TRBV10-1 to TRBJ2-7; 7 positions match TRBD2. The CDR3 extends over 13 amino acids. Germline assignment: CDR1 WNHNN and CDR2 SYGVQD (reference sequence). V shed 6 bases, J shed 5 bases, and the junction held 7 bases outside the gene matches. The CDR3 is CASRAGGGDEQYV. The CDR3, as DNA: TGCGCCAGCAGGGCAGGTGGGGGGGACGAGCAGTACGTC.

The genes are TRBV7-9 and TRBJ1-4, with 7 bases identical to TRBD1. CDR1 SEHNR and CDR2 FQNEAQ come from the germline V gene (reference sequence). V was clipped by 6 bases and J by 8 bases; unmatched bases: 9. The CDR3 covers 14 residues. Here the CDR3 reads CASSSDRTVEKLFF. The CDR3 DNA reads as TGTGCCAGCAGTTCGGACAGGACAGTAGAAAAACTGTTTTTT.

A word on this clonotype: Mismatch with germline at one junction end may stem from a read error. The chain employs TRBV9 and TRBJ2-3, with D perhaps matching TRBD1 (5 bases). Germline values: CDR1 SGDLS, CDR2 YYNGEE. This CDR3 spans 13 amino acids. The CDR3 protein is CASSYDLSGNTDF. CDR3 DNA: TGTGCCAGCAGCTACGATCTGTCAGGGAACACTGATTTT.

The chain couples TRBV7-2 to TRBJ2-1; possibly TRBD2 for D (7 bases). The length of the CDR3 is 16 residues. The ends were cut back, 5 bases at V and 10 bases at J, with 24 bases in the middle. Germline loops: CDR1 SGHTA, CDR2 FQGNSA. For the CDR3, the DNA is TGTACCAGCAGCGTATTAGGGGGGGGCCCTAGGAAGGAGCAGTTCTTC. Translation gives CTSSVLGGGPRKEQFF. The whole variable domain, filled in from reference TRBV7-2 and TRBJ2-1, reads GAGVSQSPSNKVTEKGKDVELRCDPISGHTALYWYRQSLGQGLEFLIYFQGNSAPDKSGLPSDRFSAERTGGSVSTLTIQRTQQEDSAVYLCTSSVLGGGPRKEQFFGPGTRLTVL.

The genes are TRBV7-9 and TRBJ2-5; possible D gene TRBD2, 5 bases. The CDR3 consists of 15 residues. CDR1 is SEHNR and CDR2 is FQNEAQ in the germline V gene (reference sequence). V was shortened by 3 bases and J by 4 bases, with 15 bases between the two germline ends. The CDR3 is CASSFQGSWGETQYF. DNA for the CDR3: TGTGCCAGCAGCTTTCAAGGGAGTTGGGGAGAGACCCAGTACTTC.

The chain uses TRBV11-2 and TRBJ2-5; the D is unclear. V lost 8 bases and J lost 1, with 14 bases in between. Germline CDR1 SGHAT, CDR2 FQNNGV. The length of the CDR3 is 14 residues. Here the CDR3 DNA reads TGTGCCAGCGCCAGGACCAGCTTCCAAGAGACCCAGTACTTC. It encodes CASARTSFQETQYF.

Turning to this clonotype: Since the CDR3 does not end with the conserved phenylalanine or tryptophan, this likely comes from a read error. Because the CDR3's place on the DNA is in doubt, the DNA is left out and the CDR3 is given as listed by TCRdb. The chain has TRBV7-9 and TRBJ2-3; the table's D call, TRBD1, was not checked against the DNA. The CDR3 is 13 amino acids in total, end residues counted. Germline V gives CDR1 SEHNR, CDR2 FQNEAQ (reference sequence). CDR3: CASSAGRTHTEYS.

This clonotype was seen a few times. The chain employs TRBV9 and TRBJ2-3; 7 nucleotides line up with TRBD2. The V gene end was trimmed by 7 bases and the J gene end by 6 bases; junction bases not matched to a gene: 11. The CDR3 consists of 14 residues. Germline-derived CDR1 and CDR2 are SGDLS and YYNGEE. The DNA of the CDR3 is TGTGCCAGCGGCGGAGCGGGGAACACTGATACGCAGTATTTT. It encodes CASGGAGNTDTQYF.

The chain uses TRBV5-6 and TRBJ2-1; possibly TRBD2 for D (7 bases). V lost 4 bases, J lost 5 bases, and 19 bases lay in between. Germline CDR1 SGHDT, CDR2 YYEEEE. This CDR3 spans 16 amino acids. The CDR3 sequence: CASSGGGAKGNNEQFF. CDR3 nucleotides: TGTGCCAGCAGCGGTGGGGGGGCTAAGGGAAACAATGAGCAGTTCTTC. The whole variable domain, filled in from reference TRBV5-6 and TRBJ2-1, reads DAGVTQSPTHLIKTRGQQVTLRCSPKSGHDTVSWYQQALGQGPQFIFQYYEEEERQRGNFPDRFSGHQFPNYSSELNVNALLLGDSALYLCASSGGGAKGNNEQFFGPGTRLTVL.

The chain uses TRBV7-8 and TRBJ2-7; weak D call: TRBD1 (6 bases). This CDR3 spans 18 amino acids. V lost 2 bases to trimming and J lost 4 bases, with 24 bases between them. CDR1 and CDR2 from the germline V gene are SGHVS and FQNEAQ. The CDR3 DNA is TGTGCCAGCAGCTTACCTCCAGGCCGGACAGCCCATTATTACGAGCAGTACGTC. It encodes CASSLPPGRTAHYYEQYV.